Below, one TCR beta chain is given with its context. Its specificity is unknown. The entry originates in a study of CD8 T cells in Susac syndrome. Study-wide findings and caveats: In its TCR sequencing and HLA analysis, the study acknowledged that the number of individuals was relatively small.

A quantity of about 0.5 to 1 ug RNA underwent reverse transcription using random hexamers. TCRdb ran MiXCR on the immunoSEQ multiplex PCR reads and lists one entry per CDR3 protein. The profile shows fewer than 60,000 distinct CDR3 sequences, approximately 95% of them singletons. J lost 7 bases, V lost 6 bases, and 5 bases had no gene match. Germline V gene sequence: CDR1 MNHEY, CDR2 SMNVEV (reference sequence). The length of the CDR3 is 12 residues. This chain joins TRBV27 and TRBJ2-7, with TRBD1 identical over 8 bases. The specimen was CD8+ T cells from PBMCs. The clonotype comes from a human donor with Susac syndrome. The CDR3 loop reads CASRGQGREQYF. In nucleotides, the CDR3 is TGTGCCAGCAGAGGACAGGGTAGGGAGCAGTACTTC.